This T cell receptor beta chain was identified in a study of T cells in Graves' hyperthyroidism and ophthalmopathy. Regarding the study as a whole: The model predicted ophthalmopathy a median roughly six months before onset. Most clonotypes expanded in the thyroid (above 0.001) were also present in blood.

Each diagnosis drew on symptoms, thyroxine, TRAb, thyroid ultrasound and orbital computed tomography findings. Germline V gene lookup returns CDR1 MNHNY and CDR2 SVGAGI (reference sequence). The ends were cut back, 0 bases at V and 0 bases at J, with 8 bases in the middle. The CDR3 covers 15 residues. This clonotype was observed at least ten times. The antigen is not known. The investigators amplified TCR beta CDR3 regions from RNA transcripts. When the TCR CDR3 underwent first-round RT-PCR, the HTBI primer set was used. MiXCR, run by TCRdb on the multiplex PCR reads, gives a single entry per CDR3 protein. The table records 550,000 to 650,000 distinct CDR3 sequences, approximately 14% of them present only once.

Specimen: blood. This TCR derives from a woman aged 30 to 39 with Graves' hyperthyroidism that later progressed to Graves' ophthalmopathy. The V call is TRBV6-6, the J call TRBJ2-5, with no clear D. The CDR3 loop is CASSYSNAHQETQYF. For the CDR3, the DNA is TGTGCCAGCAGTTACTCGAACGCACACCAAGAGACCCAGTACTTC.